This T cell receptor (beta chain) appears in the sequencing data of a study of Ad26.COV2.S vaccination and SARS-CoV-2 variants. Profiled with immunoSEQ multiplex PCR; TCRdb holds only in-frame clones, not every one. The repertoire holds 380,000 or so clones, with around 89% as singletons. As for this clone: Its cognate antigen is unknown.

The CDR3 has 13 residues. CDR1 and CDR2 from the germline V gene are LGHDT and YNNKEL (reference sequence). V was shortened by 5 bases and J by 4 bases, with 11 bases between the two germline ends. Study-wide results and limits: From the TCR breadth and depth analyses, total T cell responses may have been underestimated.

This sample's treatment: roughly 20 received Ad26.COV2.S at low or high dose, single or two shots; about five received placebo; per-sample allocation not given. Following the first vaccine or placebo injection, samples were taken on day 63. The TCR comes from a person aged 18-60 years who received the Ad26.COV2.S COVID-19 vaccine or a placebo. Sequenced material: peripheral blood, taken in a trial of Ad26.COV2.S vaccine versus placebo. V and J are TRBV3-1 (or the pseudogene TRBV3-2) and TRBJ1-2; D remains ambiguous. In nucleotides, the CDR3 is TGTGCCAGCAGCTCAGAGGAGGGCTATGGCTACACCTTC. This gives the protein CASSSEEGYGYTF.